This TCR beta chain was recovered during a study of control samples from healthy donors and cancer patients. TCRdb's copy holds only in-frame clones and misses some; the assay was immunoSEQ multiplex PCR. The sample has 100,000 to 150,000 clones, 80% to 95% seen once. The TCR was taken from a man aged 18 to 29 in good health. Material for sequencing was blood.

CDR3 loop: CARGPQPGDTQYF. Here the CDR3 DNA reads TGTGCCAGGGGCCCTCAACCCGGAGATACGCAGTATTTT. This sequence joins TRBV7-9 and TRBJ2-3, with unresolved D. The CDR3 is 13 residues long. V lost 9 bases to trimming and J lost 5 bases, with 15 bases between them. The germline gives CDR1 SEHNR, CDR2 FQNEAQ (reference sequence).